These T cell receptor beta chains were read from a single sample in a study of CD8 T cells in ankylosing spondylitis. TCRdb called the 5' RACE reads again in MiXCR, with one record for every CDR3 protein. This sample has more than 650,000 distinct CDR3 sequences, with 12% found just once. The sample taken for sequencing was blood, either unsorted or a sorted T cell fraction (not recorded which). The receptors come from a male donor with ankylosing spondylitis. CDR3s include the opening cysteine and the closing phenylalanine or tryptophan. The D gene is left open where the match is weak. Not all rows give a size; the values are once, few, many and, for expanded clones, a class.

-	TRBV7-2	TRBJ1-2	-	TGTGCCAGCAGCTTATTTCAGGGTGGAAATGGCTACACCTTC	CASSLFQGGNGYTF
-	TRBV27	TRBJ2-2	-	TGTGCCAGCAGTTTGAGGAGGGAGGTCGGGGAGCTGTTTTTT	CASSLRREVGELFF
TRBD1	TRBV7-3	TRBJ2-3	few	TGTGCCAGCAGCCTCCGGACAGGGAAAGATACGCAGTATTTT	CASSLRTGKDTQYF
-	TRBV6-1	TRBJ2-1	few	TGTGCCAGCACCGGCGAGGGGGGGGGCTACAATGAGCAGTTCTTC	CASTGEGGGYNEQFF
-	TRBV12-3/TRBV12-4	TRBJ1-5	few	TGTGCCAGCAGTTTAGGGGTGGCCCGGCCCCAGCATTTT	CASSLGVARPQHF
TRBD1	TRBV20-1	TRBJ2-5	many	TGCAGTGCTACGTACAGGGGGTGGCAAGAGACCCAGTACTTC	CSATYRGWQETQYF
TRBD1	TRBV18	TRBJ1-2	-	TGTGCCAGCTCATTCAGGGACAGGTCTGGCTATGGCTACACCTTC	CASSFRDRSGYGYTF
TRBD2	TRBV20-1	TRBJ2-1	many	TGCAGTGCTAGGAGGGCTAGCGGGAGTGATGAGCAGTTCTTC	CSARRASGSDEQFF
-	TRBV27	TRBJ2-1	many	TGTGCCAGCGGGGGCTGGGGGAATGAGCAGTTCTTC	CASGGWGNEQFF
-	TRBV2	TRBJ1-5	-	TGTGCCAGCAGTGCCCGGGTCCTGCGGGGCAATCAGCCCCAGCATTTT	CASSARVLRGNQPQHF
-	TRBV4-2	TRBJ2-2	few	TGTGCCAGCAGCCAAGATCTAACTAGCAGCAGCACCGGGGAGCTGTTTTTT	CASSQDLTSSSTGELFF